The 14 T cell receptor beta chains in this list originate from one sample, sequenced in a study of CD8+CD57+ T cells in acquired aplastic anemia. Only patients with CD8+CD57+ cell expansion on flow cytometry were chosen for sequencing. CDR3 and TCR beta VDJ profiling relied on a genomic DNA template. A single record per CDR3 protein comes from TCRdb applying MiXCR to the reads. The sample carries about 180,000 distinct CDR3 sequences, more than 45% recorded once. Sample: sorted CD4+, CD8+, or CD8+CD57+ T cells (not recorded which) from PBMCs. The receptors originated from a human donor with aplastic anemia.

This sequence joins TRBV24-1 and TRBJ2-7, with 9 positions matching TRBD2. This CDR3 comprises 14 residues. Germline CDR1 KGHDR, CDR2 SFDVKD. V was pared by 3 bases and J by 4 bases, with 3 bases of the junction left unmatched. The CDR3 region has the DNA TGTGCCACCAGTGATAGCGGGGGGCTTTACGAGCAGTACTTC. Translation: CATSDSGGLYEQYF.

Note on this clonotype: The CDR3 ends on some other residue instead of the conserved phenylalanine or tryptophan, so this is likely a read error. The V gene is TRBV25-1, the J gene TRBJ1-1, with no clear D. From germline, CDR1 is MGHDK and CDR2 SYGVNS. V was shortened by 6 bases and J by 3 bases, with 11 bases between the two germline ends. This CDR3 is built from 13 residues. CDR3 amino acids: CASRREGYTEAFL. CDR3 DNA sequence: TGTGCCAGCAGGAGAGAGGGCTACACTGAAGCTTTCCTT.

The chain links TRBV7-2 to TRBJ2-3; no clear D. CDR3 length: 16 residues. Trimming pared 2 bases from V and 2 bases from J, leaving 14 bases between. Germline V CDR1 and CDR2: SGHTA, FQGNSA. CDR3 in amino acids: CASSLRQLGYTDTQYF. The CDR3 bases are TGTGCCAGCAGCTTACGGCAGTTGGGCTACACAGATACGCAGTATTTT.

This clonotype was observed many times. Here the CDR3 DNA reads TGTGCCAGCAGCTTGTCTGATACTGATGAGCAGTTCTTC. It is translated as CASSLSDTDEQFF. The V and J genes are TRBV7-9 and TRBJ2-1; D is undetermined. Trimming took 3 bases from V and 8 from J, leaving 11 bases between them. Germline V gives CDR1 SEHNR, CDR2 FQNEAQ (reference sequence). The CDR3 loop spans 13 amino acids.

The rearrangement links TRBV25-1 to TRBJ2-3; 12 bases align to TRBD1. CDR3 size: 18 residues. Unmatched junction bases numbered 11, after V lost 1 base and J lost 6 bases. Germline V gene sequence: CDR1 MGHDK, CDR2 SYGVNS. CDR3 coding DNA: TGTGCCAGCAGTGAATTTGGTAGTGGGACAGGGGGCGGTGATACGCAGTATTTT. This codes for CASSEFGSGTGGGDTQYF.

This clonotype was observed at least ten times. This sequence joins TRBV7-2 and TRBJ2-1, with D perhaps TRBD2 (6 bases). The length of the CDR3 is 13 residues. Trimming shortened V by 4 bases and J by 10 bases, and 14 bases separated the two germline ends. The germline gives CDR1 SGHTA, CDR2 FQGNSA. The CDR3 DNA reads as TGTGCCAGCAGCTCAGGACGCGGAGGGGAGCAGTTCTTC. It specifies CASSSGRGGEQFF.

DNA for the CDR3: TGTGCCAGTAGCCAAGGAGCTCGCGGGGCTGAAGCTTTCTTT. As protein: CASSQGARGAEAFF. V is TRBV19 and J is TRBJ1-1; the D is unclear. Per germline, CDR1 LNHDA and CDR2 SQIVND (reference sequence). The CDR3 totals 14 residues. Trimming removed 6 bases at V and 6 bases at J, with 17 bases between.

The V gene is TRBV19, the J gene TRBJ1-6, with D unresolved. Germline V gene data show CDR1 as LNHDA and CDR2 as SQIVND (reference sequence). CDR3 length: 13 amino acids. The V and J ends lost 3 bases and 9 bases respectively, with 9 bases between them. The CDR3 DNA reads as TGTGCCAGTAGTATGACCGGAAGTTCACCCCTCCACTTT. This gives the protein CASSMTGSSPLHF.

This chain's CDR3 is CASSARTSTDTQYF. CDR3 in DNA: TGTGCCAGCAGTGCACGAACCTCCACAGATACGCAGTATTTT. The chain employs TRBV2 and TRBJ2-3; no definite D call. V lost 4 bases, J lost 2 bases, and 10 bases lay in between. CDR3 size: 14 residues. Germline lookup yields CDR1 SNHLY and CDR2 FYNNEI.

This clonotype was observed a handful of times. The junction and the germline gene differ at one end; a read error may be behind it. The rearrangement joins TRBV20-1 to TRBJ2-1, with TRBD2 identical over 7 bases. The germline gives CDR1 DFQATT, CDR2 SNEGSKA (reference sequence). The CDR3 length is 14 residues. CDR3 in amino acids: CSARGGSSYNEQFF. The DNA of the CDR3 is TGCAGTGCTAGGGGGGGGAGCTCCTATAATGAGCAGTTCTTC.

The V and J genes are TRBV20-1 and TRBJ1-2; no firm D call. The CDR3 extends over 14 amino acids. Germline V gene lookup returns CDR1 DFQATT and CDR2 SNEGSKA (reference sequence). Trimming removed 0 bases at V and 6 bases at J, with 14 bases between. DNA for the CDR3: TGCAGTGCTAGAGACAGCCATACCAGCGATGGCTACACCTTC. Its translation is CSARDSHTSDGYTF.

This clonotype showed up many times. CDR3 coding DNA: TGTGCCAGCAGCTGGTACAGGGTAGTACGGCATGGCTACACCTTC. Translating it yields CASSWYRVVRHGYTF. This sequence joins TRBV5-6 and TRBJ1-2; possible D gene TRBD1, 6 bases. Germline assignment: CDR1 SGHDT and CDR2 YYEEEE. CDR3 size: 15 residues. Trimming cost V 3 bases and J 6 bases, with 18 bases left between them.

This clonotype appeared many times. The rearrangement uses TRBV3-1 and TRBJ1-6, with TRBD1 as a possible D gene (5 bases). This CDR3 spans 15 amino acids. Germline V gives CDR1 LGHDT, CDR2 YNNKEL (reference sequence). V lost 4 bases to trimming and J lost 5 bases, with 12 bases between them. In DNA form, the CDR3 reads TGTGCCAGCAGCCCGGGCGGGACCCATAATTCACCCCTCCACTTT. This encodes CASSPGGTHNSPLHF.

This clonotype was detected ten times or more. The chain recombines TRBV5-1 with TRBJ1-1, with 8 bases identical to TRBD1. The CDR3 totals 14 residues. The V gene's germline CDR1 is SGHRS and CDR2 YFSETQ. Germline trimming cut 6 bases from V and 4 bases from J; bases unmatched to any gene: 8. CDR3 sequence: CASNKDRGGTEAFF. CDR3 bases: TGCGCCAGCAACAAAGACAGGGGAGGCACTGAAGCTTTCTTT. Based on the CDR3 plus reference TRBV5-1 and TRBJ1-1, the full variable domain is KAGVTQTPRYLIKTRGQQVTLSCSPISGHRSVSWYQQTPGQGLQFLFEYFSETQRNKGNFPGRFSGRQFSNSRSEMNVSTLELGDSALYLCASNKDRGGTEAFFGQGTRLTVV.